This entry is about one TCR beta chain. The antigen is undetermined. Those patients who had chemo-refractory metastatic non-small-cell lung cancer were given focal radiation along with CTLA-4 blockade through ipilimumab. This entry belongs to a study of radiotherapy plus CTLA-4 blockade in lung cancer. The wider study: The study recorded objective responses in roughly 20% of patients and disease control in 25% to 35%.

Broader study findings: After radiotherapy and ipilimumab, tumor-derived clones expanded in peripheral blood. Response, reportedly, was best predicted by interferon-beta along with early blood T cell clone dynamics.

Profiling relied on immunoSEQ multiplex PCR, and the TCRdb table lists in-frame clones only, not all of them. The data show 39,000 or so clones, over 70% seen once. This TCR was sampled from a human donor with non-small cell lung cancer who had stable disease on radiotherapy plus ipilimumab. Source: peripheral blood, taken from a patient treated with radiotherapy plus ipilimumab.

The CDR3 DNA sequence: TGCGCCAGCAGCCGGAACAGGGTTTTGACTGAAGCTTTCTTT. Amino acid sequence: CASSRNRVLTEAFF. The V gene is TRBV4-3, the J gene TRBJ1-1; weak D call: TRBD1 (6 bases). V was pared by 4 bases and J by 5 bases, with 14 bases between. From germline, CDR1 is LGHNA and CDR2 YSLEER. The CDR3 length is 14 residues.